Listed below are T cell receptor beta chains from one sample, sequenced in a study of blood T cell repertoires in COVID-19. TCRdb's table, derived via immunoSEQ multiplex PCR, lists solely in-frame clones and lacks some. Of 150,000 to 200,000 clones in the sample, 75% to 95% were seen once. The sequenced sample was peripheral blood. These TCRs come from a man in his forties or fifties with acute or convalescent COVID-19. Each CDR3 is given with its conserved first and last residue. A D gene is named only where the DNA matches it firmly. Size tells how often a clone was seen (once, few, many) or the class of an expanded clone, and some rows leave it out.

TRBV5-1	TRBJ2-2	-	TRBD2	TGCGCCAGCAGCTTACGCGGGAGGGACACCGGGGAGCTGTTTTTT	CASSLRGRDTGELFF
TRBV3-1/TRBV3-2	TRBJ1-5	-	-	TGTGCCAGCAGCCACCCAGAGGGTCAGCCCCAGCATTTT	CASSHPEGQPQHF
TRBV9	TRBJ2-5	once	TRBD1	TGTGCCAGCAGCCCGCTCGGGTTCAGGGGGCGTGGGGAGACCCAGTACTTC	CASSPLGFRGRGETQYF
TRBV27	TRBJ1-2	once	-	TGTGCCAGCAGTTTGCGGGGCTACCCCCCGCGGGGCTACACCTTC	CASSLRGYPPRGYTF
TRBV5-1	TRBJ2-7	once	-	TGCGCCAGCATCTCCGGCGGGCACCTTTACGAGCAGTACTTC	CASISGGHLYEQYF
TRBV2	TRBJ2-7	once	-	TGTGCCAGCAGTGGACAGGACAGAGCCTACGAGCAGTACTTC	CASSGQDRAYEQYF
TRBV3-1/TRBV3-2	TRBJ2-1	-	TRBD2	TGTGCCAGCAGCCAAGTTAGCGGGGGCGCCCACAATGAGCAGTTCTTC	CASSQVSGGAHNEQFF
TRBV3-1/TRBV3-2	TRBJ1-6	few	TRBD1	TGTGCCAGCAGCCAACGGACAGGGGAATCACCCCTCCACTTT	CASSQRTGESPLHF
TRBV2	TRBJ1-3	-	-	TGTGCCAGCAGCGAACAGGTTAGCTCTGGAAACACCATATATTTT	CASSEQVSSGNTIYF
TRBV5-4	TRBJ1-2	-	TRBD1	TGTGCCAGCAGCCAGGGACAGGGGGCGCCGGTCTATGGCTACACCTTC	CASSQGQGAPVYGYTF
TRBV3-1/TRBV3-2	TRBJ2-3	-	-	TGTGCCAGCAGCCACCTCGGACAGCGCACAGATACGCAGTATTTT	CASSHLGQRTDTQYF
TRBV7-8	TRBJ2-2	-	-	TGTGCCAGCAGCTTAGGCCGGAACAGTGACACCGGGGAGCTGTTTTTT	CASSLGRNSDTGELFF
TRBV7-2	TRBJ2-2	few	TRBD1	TGTGCCAGCAGCCAATACAGGGGGCCCACCGGGGAGCTGTTTTTT	CASSQYRGPTGELFF
TRBV6-1	TRBJ2-2	-	-	TGTGCCAGCAGCGGACGGACAGTTAACACCGGGGAGCTGTTTTTT	CASSGRTVNTGELFF
TRBV27	TRBJ1-1	few	-	TGTGCCAGCAGTCCCGGACCAGGGAGGTCTACTACTGAAGCTTTCTTT	CASSPGPGRSTTEAFF
TRBV7-9	TRBJ2-7	once	-	TGTGCCAGCAGCAAGTACAGGGACCCTCTGCCCTACGAGCAGTACTTC	CASSKYRDPLPYEQYF
TRBV19	TRBJ2-1	-	-	TGTGCCAGTGGAAGGAGCTCCTACAATGAGCAGTTCTTC	CASGRSSYNEQFF
TRBV24-1	TRBJ2-1	-	TRBD2	TGTGCCACCAGTGATGCCCTAGCGGGTTCTTACAATGAGCAGTTCTTC	CATSDALAGSYNEQFF
TRBV5-4	TRBJ2-2	-	-	TGTGCCAGCAGCTTGGCCGGCGGGGCCGGGGAGCTGTTTTTT	CASSLAGGAGELFF
TRBV3-1/TRBV3-2	TRBJ1-2	-	TRBD1	TGTGCCAGCAGCCAAGATAAGTCAGGGGGCCGTGGCTACACCTTC	CASSQDKSGGRGYTF
TRBV11-2	TRBJ2-5	few	TRBD2	TGTGCCAGCAGCTTTCTAGCGGGGGACCAAGAGACCCAGTACTTC	CASSFLAGDQETQYF
TRBV28	TRBJ2-1	once	TRBD2	TGTGCCAGCAGTCTTCCTAGCGGGAGTTATGAGCAGTTCTTC	CASSLPSGSYEQFF
TRBV6-2/TRBV6-3	TRBJ2-3	-	-	TGTGCCAGCAGTTACGAAGTGGGGGGGCCAACAGATACGCAGTATTTT	CASSYEVGGPTDTQYF
TRBV7-9	TRBJ1-4	once	-	TGTGCCAGCAGCTTAGAACAGGAGACTTTTAGAAAACTGTTTTTT	CASSLEQETFRKLFF
TRBV18	TRBJ2-2	-	-	TGTGCCAGCTCACCACCGGTCACGAGCATCACCGGGGAGCTGTTTTTT	CASSPPVTSITGELFF
TRBV15	TRBJ1-4	-	TRBD1	TGTGCCACCAGCAGAGACCCACAGGGGAATGAAAAACTGTTTTTT	CATSRDPQGNEKLFF
TRBV2	TRBJ1-5	-	-	TGTGCCAGCAGAGAACCAGGTAGTAGCAATCAGCCCCAGCATTTT	CASREPGSSNQPQHF
TRBV2	TRBJ2-7	-	-	TGTGCCAGCAGATTCGACGGCCAGGGCGAGCAGTACTTC	CASRFDGQGEQYF
TRBV4-2	TRBJ2-2	-	-	TGTGCCAGCAGTGTACAGGAGCGTGTAGGTGCCGGGGAGCTGTTTTTT	CASSVQERVGAGELFF
TRBV19	TRBJ2-2	-	-	TGTGCCAGTAGTATTAGGGGGCGCGGGGATACCGGGGAGCTGTTTTTT	CASSIRGRGDTGELFF
TRBV27	TRBJ1-2	-	TRBD1	TGTGCCAGCAGTTTGCAAAGGGACAGTACCTATGGCTACACCTTC	CASSLQRDSTYGYTF
TRBV28	TRBJ1-2	-	-	TGTGCCAGCAGTCCCGTTGGACAGCCCTATGGCTACACCTTC	CASSPVGQPYGYTF
TRBV19	TRBJ1-6	-	-	TGTGCCAGTAGTATCCAGGGGTTGGGTAATTCACCCCTCCACTTT	CASSIQGLGNSPLHF
TRBV9	TRBJ2-3	once	-	TGTGCCAGCAGCGTAGGGAGGGAGACAGATACGCAGTATTTT	CASSVGRETDTQYF
TRBV7-7	TRBJ2-5	few	TRBD2	TGTGCTAGCAGCCAAACTAGCGGGGGGGCGTTTAAGACCCAGTACTTC	CASSQTSGGAFKTQYF
TRBV7-9	TRBJ2-1	-	TRBD2	TGTGCCAGCAGCTTTAGACTAGCGGGGCCCTACAATGAGCAGTTCTTC	CASSFRLAGPYNEQFF
TRBV19	TRBJ1-4	-	TRBD1	TGTGCCAGTAGTACGGACAGGGCTGCAACTAATGAAAAACTGTTTTTT	CASSTDRAATNEKLFF
TRBV10-3	TRBJ2-5	-	-	TGTGCCATTTGGGGGGGGCTACAAGAGACCCAGTACTTC	CAIWGGLQETQYF
TRBV9	TRBJ1-2	-	-	TGTGCCAGCAGCGCCGGGACAACATATGGCTACACCTTC	CASSAGTTYGYTF
TRBV5-1	TRBJ2-7	-	TRBD1	TGCGCCAGCAGCCCGAGCTCAGGGGGAAGTCGCGAGCAGTACTTC	CASSPSSGGSREQYF
TRBV14	TRBJ1-1	-	-	TGTGCCAGCAGCCAGGGGGGCACTGAAGCTTTCTTT	CASSQGGTEAFF
TRBV7-8	TRBJ2-1	-	TRBD2	TGTGCCAGCAGCTCGGAGCGACTAGCGGGAAACAATGAGCAGTTCTTC	CASSSERLAGNNEQFF
TRBV4-3	TRBJ1-3	-	TRBD1	TGCGCCAGCAGCCAAGAATTGGACAGGTTTATGGGAAACACCATATATTTT	CASSQELDRFMGNTIYF
TRBV5-1	TRBJ2-2	-	TRBD1	TGCGCCAGCAGGGGACAGCAAAACACCGGGGAGCTGTTTTTT	CASRGQQNTGELFF
TRBV12-3/TRBV12-4	TRBJ1-4	-	-	TGTGCCAGCGGCGACAGGCGTAATGAAAAACTGTTTTTT	CASGDRRNEKLFF
TRBV6-5	TRBJ2-7	-	TRBD1	TGTGCGGTGGGGACAGTAGACTACGAGCAGTACTTC	CAVGTVDYEQYF
TRBV15	TRBJ2-1	-	TRBD1	TGTGCCACCAGCGTGCGACAGGGGTCCTACAATGAGCAGTTCTTC	CATSVRQGSYNEQFF
TRBV5-5	TRBJ2-1	-	TRBD1	TGTGCCAGCAGCTTGGACGAACAGGGGTACAATGAGCAGTTCTTC	CASSLDEQGYNEQFF
TRBV27	TRBJ2-7	-	-	TGTGCCAGCAGTCGGAGGGAAAACCTGCTGGGCGAGCAGTACTTC	CASSRRENLLGEQYF